The rows below give T cell receptor beta chains drawn from one sample of a study of blood T cell repertoires in COVID-19. The protocol was immunoSEQ multiplex PCR, while the TCRdb copy is restricted to in-frame clones and leaves out a portion. Here the sample spans some 190,000 clones, more than 70% being singletons. Sequenced: PBMCs or T cells enriched from blood (not recorded which). The source is a man aged 30 to 45 with acute COVID-19. CDR3s include the opening cysteine and the closing phenylalanine or tryptophan. A D gene is named only where the DNA matches it firmly. Only some rows state a clone size, as once, few, many or a class for expanded clones.

abundance	len	v_gene	d_gene	j_gene	CDR3aa	CDR3nt
.	12	TRBV5-1	.	TRBJ1-2	CASSLDSYGYTF	TGCGCCAGCAGCTTAGACAGCTATGGCTACACCTTC
.	17	TRBV14	TRBD1	TRBJ1-6	CASSRGQGESYNSPLHF	TGTGCCAGCAGCCGAGGACAGGGGGAATCCTATAATTCACCCCTCCACTTT
once	14	TRBV18	TRBD1	TRBJ1-6	CASSPQGASSPLHF	TGTGCCAGCTCACCCCAGGGGGCCAGTTCACCCCTCCACTTT
.	12	TRBV29-1	.	TRBJ2-3	CSVDGGTDTQYF	TGCAGCGTTGACGGGGGCACAGATACGCAGTATTTT
once	15	TRBV6-5	TRBD2	TRBJ2-7	CASSPSSGGKGEQYF	TGTGCCAGCAGTCCCTCTAGCGGGGGAAAGGGTGAGCAGTACTTC
.	17	TRBV2	.	TRBJ2-1	CASSDLGHSSSYNEQFF	TGTGCCAGCAGTGACTTGGGACATTCGAGCTCCTACAATGAGCAGTTCTTC
.	14	TRBV3-1/TRBV3-2	.	TRBJ2-7	CASSQMAGAREQYF	TGTGCCAGCAGCCAAATGGCGGGGGCTAGAGAGCAGTACTTC
few	15	TRBV9	TRBD1	TRBJ2-7	CASSVGQGISYEQYF	TGTGCCAGCAGCGTTGGACAGGGGATATCCTACGAGCAGTACTTC
.	18	TRBV19	.	TRBJ1-6	CASSLSRPGSSYNSPLHF	TGTGCCAGTAGTTTAAGTAGACCGGGAAGCTCCTATAATTCACCCCTCCACTTT
.	14	TRBV29-1	.	TRBJ2-3	CSVDEGGSTDTQYF	TGCAGCGTTGATGAGGGGGGGAGCACAGATACGCAGTATTTT
once	15	TRBV9	TRBD1	TRBJ2-2	CASSLRDSYTGELFF	TGTGCCAGCAGCTTACGGGACAGCTACACCGGGGAGCTGTTTTTT
.	14	TRBV4-1	.	TRBJ2-2	CASSQGRHTGELFF	TGCGCCAGCAGCCAAGGCAGGCACACCGGGGAGCTGTTTTTT
.	14	TRBV6-1	TRBD1	TRBJ1-5	CASSDRGLSQPQHF	TGTGCCAGCAGTGACAGGGGGCTTTCCCAGCCCCAGCATTTT
.	15	TRBV2	.	TRBJ1-4	CASSAESGSGEKLFF	TGTGCCAGCAGTGCCGAGTCGGGGTCTGGTGAAAAACTGTTTTTT